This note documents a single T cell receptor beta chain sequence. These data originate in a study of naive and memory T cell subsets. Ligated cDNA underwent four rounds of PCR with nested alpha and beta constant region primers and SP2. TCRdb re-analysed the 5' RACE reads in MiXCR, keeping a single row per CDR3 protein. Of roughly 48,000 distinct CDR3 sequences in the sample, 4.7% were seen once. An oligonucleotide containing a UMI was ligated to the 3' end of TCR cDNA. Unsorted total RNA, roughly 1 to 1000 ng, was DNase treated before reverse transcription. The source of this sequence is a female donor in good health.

This chain's CDR3 is CASSYSGIPTGSTF. The CDR3, as DNA: TGTGCCAGCAGTTACTCTGGAATACCGACAGGCTCGACCTTC. This chain uses TRBV6-2 or TRBV6-3 with TRBJ1-2; a possible D gene is TRBD1 (6 bases). The germline gives CDR1 MNHEY, CDR2 SVGEGT. This CDR3 is 14 amino acids long. The V and J ends lost 0 bases and 14 bases respectively, with 19 bases between them.